This T cell receptor (beta chain) was captured in a study of T cell responses to AZD1222 COVID-19 vaccine. The overall study: Combined were second doses at about 4 or about 12 weeks.

Profiled with immunoSEQ multiplex PCR; TCRdb holds only in-frame clones, not every one. The table shows 150,000 to 200,000 clones, with 85% to 95% occurring only once. CDR3 length equals 13 residues. V was pared by 5 bases and J by 4 bases, with 12 bases between. CDR1 is MNHEY and CDR2 is SVGAGI in the germline V gene. In its sample, this clone was seen once. Its antigen remains unidentified. General study points: Regions 160-218 and 743-854 held dominance among vaccine-associated CD4 TCRs, which spanned spike. Repertoire samples came only from after the peak T cell response. Baseline seropositivity occurred in only 5 or 6 AZD1222 recipients.

The V and J genes are TRBV6-5 and TRBJ2-7; D is ambiguous. Sequencing was performed on peripheral blood, taken on day 0 of AZD1222 vaccination. This receptor was obtained from an adult in good health. This chain's CDR3 is CASSISAAYEQYF. As DNA, the CDR3 is TGTGCCAGCAGTATTTCGGCGGCTTACGAGCAGTACTTC.